This T cell receptor beta chain was profiled in a study of Ad26.COV2.S vaccination and SARS-CoV-2 variants. The CDR3 extends over 15 amino acids. Germline V CDR1 and CDR2: LGHDT, YNNKEL (reference sequence). Trimming at V came to 4 bases and at J to 6 bases, leaving 9 bases not matched to a gene. Turning to this clone: Its antigen is unknown.

Using immunoSEQ multiplex PCR, the repertoire was profiled, and TCRdb retains in-frame clones only, with some absent. The sample has under 550,000 clones, around 90% seen once. Documented treatment: some 20 received Ad26.COV2.S at low or high dose, single or two shots; 5 received placebo; per-sample allocation not given. Day 63 after the first injection of vaccine or placebo was the sampling time. Broader study findings: Spike-specific TCR breadth ran higher among vaccine recipients than placebo recipients.

This TCR was sampled from a person between 18 and 59 years old who received the Ad26.COV2.S COVID-19 vaccine or a placebo. The chain carries TRBV3-1 (or the pseudogene TRBV3-2) and TRBJ2-1, with 7 positions matching TRBD2. The sample was peripheral blood, taken in a trial of Ad26.COV2.S vaccine versus placebo. The CDR3, as DNA: TGTGCCAGCAGCCCCGTGAGCGGGGACTTCAATGAGCAGTTCTTC. Translating it yields CASSPVSGDFNEQFF.